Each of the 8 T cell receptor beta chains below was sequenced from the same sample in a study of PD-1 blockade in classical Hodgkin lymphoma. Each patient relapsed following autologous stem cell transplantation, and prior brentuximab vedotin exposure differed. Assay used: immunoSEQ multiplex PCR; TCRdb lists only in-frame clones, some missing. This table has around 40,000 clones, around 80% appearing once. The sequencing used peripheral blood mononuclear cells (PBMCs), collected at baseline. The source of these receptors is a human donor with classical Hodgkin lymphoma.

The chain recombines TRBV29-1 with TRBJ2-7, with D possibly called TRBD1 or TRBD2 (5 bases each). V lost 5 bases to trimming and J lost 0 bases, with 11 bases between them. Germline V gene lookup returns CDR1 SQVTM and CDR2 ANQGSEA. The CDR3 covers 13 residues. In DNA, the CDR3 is TGCAGCGTTTTGACGGGGCGCTCCTACGAGCAGTACTTC. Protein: CSVLTGRSYEQYF.

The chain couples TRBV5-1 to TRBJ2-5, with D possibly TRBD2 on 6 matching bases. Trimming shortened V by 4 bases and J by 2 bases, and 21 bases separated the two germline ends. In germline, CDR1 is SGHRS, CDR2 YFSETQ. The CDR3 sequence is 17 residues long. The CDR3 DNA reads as TGCGCCAGCAGCCGGGGATTGGGGGTCGGAGGGCAAGAGACCCAGTACTTC. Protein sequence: CASSRGLGVGGQETQYF.

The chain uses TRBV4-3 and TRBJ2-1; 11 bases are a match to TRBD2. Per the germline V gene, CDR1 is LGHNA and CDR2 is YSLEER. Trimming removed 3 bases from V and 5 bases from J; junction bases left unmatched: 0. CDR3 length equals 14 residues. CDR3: CASSHSGGDNEQFF. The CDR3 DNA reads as TGCGCCAGCAGCCATAGCGGGGGGGACAATGAGCAGTTCTTC.

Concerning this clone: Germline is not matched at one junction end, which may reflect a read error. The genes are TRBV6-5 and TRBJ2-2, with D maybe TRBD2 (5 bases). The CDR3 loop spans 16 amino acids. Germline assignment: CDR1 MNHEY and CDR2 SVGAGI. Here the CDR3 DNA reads TGTGCCAGCAGTTACGGGGAGTTAGGCTCTCCCGGAGAGCTGTTTTTT. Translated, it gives CASSYGELGSPGELFF.

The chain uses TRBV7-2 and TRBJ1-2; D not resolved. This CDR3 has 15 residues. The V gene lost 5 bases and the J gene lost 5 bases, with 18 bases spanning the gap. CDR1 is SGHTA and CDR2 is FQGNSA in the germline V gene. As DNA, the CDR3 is TGTGCCAGCAGCCACGGTCAGGCAACAAGATATGGCTACACCTTC. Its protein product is CASSHGQATRYGYTF. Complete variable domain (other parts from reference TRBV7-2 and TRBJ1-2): GAGVSQSPSNKVTEKGKDVELRCDPISGHTALYWYRQSLGQGLEFLIYFQGNSAPDKSGLPSDRFSAERTGGSVSTLTIQRTQQEDSAVYLCASSHGQATRYGYTFGSGTRLTVV.

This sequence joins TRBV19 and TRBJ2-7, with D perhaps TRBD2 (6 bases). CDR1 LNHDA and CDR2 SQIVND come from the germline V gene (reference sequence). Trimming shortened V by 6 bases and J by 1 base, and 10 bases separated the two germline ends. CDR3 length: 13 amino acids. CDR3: CASSGDFSYEQYF. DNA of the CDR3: TGTGCCAGTAGCGGGGACTTTTCCTACGAGCAGTACTTC.

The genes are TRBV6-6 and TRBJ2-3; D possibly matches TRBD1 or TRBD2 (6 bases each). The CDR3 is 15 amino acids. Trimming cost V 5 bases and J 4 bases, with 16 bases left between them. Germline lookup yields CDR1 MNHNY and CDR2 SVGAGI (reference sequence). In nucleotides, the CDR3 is TGTGCCAGCAGTCCAGCGGTGGAGGGGGCAGATACGCAGTATTTT. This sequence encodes CASSPAVEGADTQYF.

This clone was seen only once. The CDR3, as DNA: TGTGCCAGCAGTGAAAGGGGGCAAGAGACCCAGTACTTC. Translated: CASSERGQETQYF. The V gene is TRBV6-1, the J gene TRBJ2-5; possibly TRBD1 for D (6 bases). The CDR3 runs to 13 residues. Germline V gene lookup returns CDR1 MNHNS and CDR2 SASEGT. The V end lost 2 bases, the J end lost 2 bases, and 6 bases lay between the germline ends.